This TCR beta chain was captured in a study of CD8+ T cells in alopecia areata (dated by TCRdb to about 2018). Background for the entire study: The treated patients, all with moderate-to-severe alopecia areata, were enrolled in an open-label pilot trial of oral tofacitinib given at 5 to 10 mg twice daily. Patients stayed on tofacitinib for 6 to 18 months and then had 6 months of follow-up off drug so that delayed response and recurrence could be assessed. Disease severity in treated patients was measured with the SALT score, which quantifies the percentage of affected scalp surface area. In both human patients and the C3H/HeJ mouse model, the study applied high-throughput TCRbeta sequencing to look at T cell clonal expansion in alopecia areata. On the human side, TCRbeta sequencing was run on scalp tissue and on sorted CD4+ and CD8+ peripheral blood T cells from healthy controls and from alopecia areata patients with either patchy or totalis/universalis disease. Tofacitinib-treated patients had biopsies at baseline and at 4 and 24 weeks of treatment, with a later scalp biopsy in several patients. Scalp clonality was compared across normal scalp (n=4), patchy alopecia areata scalp (n=8), and alopecia totalis/universalis scalp (n=8). RNA was extracted with the PAXgene miRNA kit for fixed scalp, the miRNeasy kit for PBMCs, and the RNeasy kit for mouse skin. immunoSEQ multiplex PCR using 35 Vbeta forward primers and 13 Jbeta reverse primers was used to amplify TCRbeta CDR3 regions.

Receptors were amplified or captured by the immunoSEQ multiplex PCR assay. To provide template for TCR sequencing, every sample had RNA extracted and reverse transcribed into cDNA. SuperScript III was used to make first-strand cDNA, primed with a 2:1 mix of oligo-dT and random hexamers. A synthetic immune receptor repertoire was used to measure amplification bias, and any remaining bias was corrected computationally. The authors' analysis ran thus. Raw reads were preprocessed to remove errors, and CDR3 was defined according to IMGT conventions as the region from the conserved cysteine to phenylalanine. Clonality was computed as 1 minus the Shannon entropy, with the entropy normalized by log2 of the number of productive unique TCRs. Whether scalp clones were CD4 or CD8 was inferred by matching scalp TCRbeta sequences against CD4 and CD8 repertoires sorted from blood. TCRdb took over this immuneACCESS table, retaining in-frame rearrangements with V and J assigned. Such tables are incomplete; in checked studies, under half of the missing clones stem from an unresolved V gene, and the remainder is unexplained. V, J and clone size derive from that table, while D and trimming were established from the DNA sequence. Across this sample there are around 210,000 clones, with about three fifths seen only once. The ten largest clones capture roughly 4.2% of the sample.

This clone has only a few counts. The antigen it recognizes is unknown. No much larger clone exists at a distance of one base, and base qualities are not known. The meaning of the sample's time point label: less than five weeks on oral tofacitinib. In light of the paper, this sample's treatment or condition label describes: oral pan-JAK inhibitor, 5-10 mg twice daily. Lesional scalp punch biopsies and peripheral blood were collected from alopecia areata patients. After PBMCs were isolated by density centrifugation and stained for CD3, CD4 and CD8, a FACSAria was used to sort CD4+ and CD8+ T cells. The research as a whole found: Unlike mouse skin, which is dominated by gammadelta T cells, normal human skin has resident alphabeta T cells that are also sequenced, and this complicates analysis of the scalp TCR repertoire. Many expanded lesional clones were found to persist in scalp and blood during tofacitinib treatment, and relapse after treatment cessation may be partly explained by this persistence. TCR sequences shared between patients were less clear than in mice, possibly partly because of HLA diversity in the patient population. Because the treated cohort was small and included a single nonresponder, larger studies are needed to assess links between baseline CD8+ expansion and response. Compared with normal scalp, lesional scalp had higher clonality and more expanded CD8+ clones, particularly in alopecia totalis/universalis, a pattern that suggests antigenic drive. Tofacitinib significantly decreased scalp clonality and the number of expanded CD8+ clones among the top 100 scalp clones.

The CDR3 starts with the cysteine, ends with the phenylalanine, and has 15 residues. CDR3 DNA only is kept here, 45 bases in frame from base 1. The germline V gene yields SNHLY for CDR1 and FYNNEI for CDR2. V trim: 6 bases; J trim: 3 bases; unmatched bases: 10. The V gene is TRBV2 and the J gene is TRBJ2-7; TRBD2 agrees with 8 junctional bases. Sample: CD4+ T cells sorted from blood, taken at week 4, from a patient treated with tofacitinib. This sequence was found in a human donor with alopecia areata. The nucleotide sequence is given as TGTGCCAGCAGGATAACGGGACTAGTAGGCTACGAGCAGTACTTC. It is translated as CASRITGLVGYEQYF.